A single sample gave rise to the 9 T cell receptor beta chains below, sequenced in a study of cytomegalovirus exposure and HLA in healthy donors. Sequencing was performed with immunoSEQ multiplex PCR; in TCRdb, only in-frame clones are kept and a portion is missing. The repertoire holds over 200,000 clones, with over 75% as singletons. Sequences were obtained from PBMCs. The receptors shown here come from a woman under 30 in good health and CMV-seropositive.

The chain has TRBV27 and TRBJ2-2; possibly TRBD2 for D (6 bases). V lost 3 bases, J lost 7 bases, and 9 bases lay in between. The CDR3 extends over 13 amino acids. The germline V gene encodes CDR1 MNHEY and CDR2 SMNVEV (reference sequence). The CDR3: CASSFPTSGELFF. The DNA of the CDR3 is TGTGCCAGCAGTTTCCCGACTAGCGGGGAGCTGTTTTTT.

This clone has only a few counts. The CDR3 DNA sequence: TGTGCCAGCGGTCAGGACGGGGATCAGCCCCAGCATTTT. Protein sequence: CASGQDGDQPQHF. This chain connects TRBV7-9 to TRBJ1-5, with D hard to call. CDR1 and CDR2 from the germline V gene are SEHNR and FQNEAQ (reference sequence). Trimming took 8 bases from V and 5 from J, leaving 13 bases between them. The CDR3 length is 13 residues. Full variable domain (rest looked up from reference TRBV7-9 and TRBJ1-5): DTGVSQNPRHKITKRGQNVTFRCDPISEHNRLYWYRQTLGQGPEFLTYFQNEAQLEKSRLLSDRFSAERPKGSFSTLEIQRTEQGDSAMYLCASGQDGDQPQHFGDGTRLSIL.

V is TRBV21-1 and J is TRBJ2-3; the table's D call, TRBD2, has no DNA check behind it. TRBV21-1 is marked as a pseudogene. This CDR3 comprises 14 residues. The CDR3 loop is CASSKEPFTDTQYF. DNA of the CDR3: TGTGCCAGCAGCAAAGAGCCCTTCACAGATACGCAGTATTTT.

The chain has TRBV10-3 and TRBJ2-7, with 7 bases aligning to TRBD1. Unmatched junction bases numbered 13, after V lost 10 bases and J lost 4 bases. From germline, CDR1 is ENHRY and CDR2 SYGVKD. The CDR3 covers 14 residues. CDR3 in amino acids: CATGDSPQIYEQYF. CDR3 nucleotides: TGTGCCACCGGGGACAGTCCCCAAATTTACGAGCAGTACTTC.

V is TRBV11-3 and J is TRBJ2-1; 11 positions agree with TRBD2. CDR1 is SGHNT and CDR2 is YENEEA in the germline V gene. J lost 13 bases, V lost 2 bases, and 4 bases had no gene match. CDR3 length: 13 amino acids. The CDR3 here is CASSLFSGRVQFF. DNA of the CDR3: TGTGCCAGCAGCTTATTTAGCGGGAGGGTTCAGTTCTTC. Complete variable domain (other parts from reference TRBV11-3 and TRBJ2-1): EAGVVQSPRYKIIEKKQPVAFWCNPISGHNTLYWYLQNLGQGPELLIRYENEEAVDDSQLPKDRFSAERLKGVDSTLKIQPAELGDSAVYLCASSLFSGRVQFFGPGTRLTVL.

The CDR3: CASSFPTSDEQYF. CDR3 DNA: TGTGCCAGCAGCTTTCCAACTAGCGACGAGCAGTACTTC. The gene calls are TRBV5-4 and TRBJ2-7, with TRBD2 matching 7 bases. There are 13 residues in the CDR3. Losses at the gene ends were 2 bases for V and 5 bases for J; bases not matched to a gene: 4. Germline V gene data show CDR1 as SGHNT and CDR2 as YYREEE (reference sequence).

The chain uses TRBV5-1 and TRBJ1-3, with D perhaps TRBD1 (6 bases). The V gene lost 0 bases and the J gene lost 0 bases, with 16 bases spanning the gap. Germline CDR1 is SGHRS and CDR2 is YFSETQ. The CDR3 spans 18 residues. CDR3 nucleotide sequence: TGCGCCAGCAGCTTGGGGGCTCGGCTAGGGGGCTCTGGAAACACCATATATTTT. Its protein product is CASSLGARLGGSGNTIYF.

Only one count was recorded for this clone. The chain joins TRBV6-1 to TRBJ2-7; 10 positions match TRBD2. In germline, CDR1 is MNHNS, CDR2 SASEGT. Trimming cost V 8 bases and J 6 bases; bases outside gene matches: 7. The CDR3 length is 13 residues. The CDR3 loop reads CASGSGRFAEQYF. The CDR3 DNA reads TGTGCCAGCGGTAGCGGGAGGTTTGCCGAGCAGTACTTC.

The rearrangement links TRBV6-1 to TRBJ1-5, with 11 bases matching TRBD1. Unmatched junction bases numbered 17, after V lost 2 bases and J lost 5 bases. Per germline, CDR1 MNHNS and CDR2 SASEGT. The CDR3 is 20 residues long. For the CDR3, the DNA is TGTGCCAGCAGTGAAATATCTGAGCCGGGACAGGGGGGTGGGGATCAGCCCCAGCATTTT. The encoded protein is CASSEISEPGQGGGDQPQHF.